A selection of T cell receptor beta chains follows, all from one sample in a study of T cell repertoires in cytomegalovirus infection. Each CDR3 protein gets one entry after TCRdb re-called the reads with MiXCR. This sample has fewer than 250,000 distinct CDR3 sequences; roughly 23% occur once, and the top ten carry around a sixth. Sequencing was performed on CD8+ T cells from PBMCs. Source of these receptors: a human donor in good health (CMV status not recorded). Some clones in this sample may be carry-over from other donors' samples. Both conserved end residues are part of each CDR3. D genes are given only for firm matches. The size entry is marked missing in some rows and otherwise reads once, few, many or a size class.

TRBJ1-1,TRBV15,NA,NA,CATSRAGENTEAFF,TGTGCCACCAGCAGGGCAGGGGAGAACACTGAAGCTTTCTTT
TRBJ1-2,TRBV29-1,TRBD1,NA,CSVDAQGANYGYTF,TGCAGCGTCGATGCACAGGGGGCGAACTATGGCTACACCTTC
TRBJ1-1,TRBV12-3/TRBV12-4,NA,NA,CASSFEGLNTEAFF,TGTGCCAGCAGTTTCGAGGGCCTCAACACTGAAGCTTTCTTT
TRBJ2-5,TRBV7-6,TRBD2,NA,CASSPVAGQETQYF,TGTGCCAGCAGCCCAGTAGCGGGGCAAGAGACCCAGTACTTC
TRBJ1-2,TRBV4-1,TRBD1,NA,CASSQGAGQGDGYTF,TGCGCCAGCAGCCAAGGGGCCGGACAGGGGGATGGCTACACCTTC
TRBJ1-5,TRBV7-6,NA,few,CASSREWGSNWHF,TGTGCCAGCAGCCGGGAGTGGGGGAGTAATTGGCATTTT
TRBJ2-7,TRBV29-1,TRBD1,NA,CSVEGQGIPYEQYF,TGCAGCGTTGAAGGACAGGGGATCCCCTACGAGCAGTACTTC
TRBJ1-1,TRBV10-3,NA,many,CAIRDSGTTEAFF,TGTGCCATCAGAGACTCAGGGACCACTGAAGCTTTCTTT
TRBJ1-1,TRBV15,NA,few,CATSTQANTEAFF,TGTGCCACCAGCACCCAGGCGAACACTGAAGCTTTCTTT
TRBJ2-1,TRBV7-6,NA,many,CASSLAGGLPAYNEQFF,TGTGCCAGCAGCTTAGCCGGCGGGCTGCCGGCGTACAATGAGCAGTTCTTC
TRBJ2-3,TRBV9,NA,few,CASSGEGVSTDTQYF,TGTGCCAGCAGCGGCGAGGGGGTTAGCACAGATACGCAGTATTTT
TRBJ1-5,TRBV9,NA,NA,CASSGGFGNQPQHF,TGTGCCAGCAGCGGAGGGTTTGGCAATCAGCCCCAGCATTTT
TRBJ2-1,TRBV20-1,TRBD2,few,CSAPFSSGGFLVGEQFF,TGCAGTGCTCCTTTTTCTAGCGGGGGGTTTCTAGTCGGTGAGCAGTTCTTC
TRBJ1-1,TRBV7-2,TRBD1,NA,CASSLGTGEKNEAFF,TGTGCCAGCAGCTTAGGGACAGGGGAAAAAAATGAAGCTTTCTTT
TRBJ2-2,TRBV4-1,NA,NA,CASSQEHPNTGELFF,TGCGCCAGCAGCCAAGAACACCCGAACACCGGGGAGCTGTTTTTT
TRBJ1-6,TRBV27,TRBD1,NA,CASRAGTAYNSPLHF,TGTGCCAGCAGGGCGGGGACAGCCTATAATTCACCCCTCCACTTT
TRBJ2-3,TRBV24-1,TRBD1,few,CATSRTGGPDTQYF,TGTGCCACCAGTAGGACAGGGGGACCAGATACGCAGTATTTT
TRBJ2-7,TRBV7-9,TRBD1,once,CASSYFGTDSYEQYF,TGTGCCAGCAGCTATTTCGGGACAGACTCCTACGAGCAGTACTTC